These T cell receptor beta chains were read from a single sample in a study of cytomegalovirus exposure and HLA in healthy donors. The table came from immunoSEQ multiplex PCR; TCRdb's copy has only in-frame clones and leaves some out. Seen here are approximately 120,000 clones, roughly 90% observed once, and the top ten hold approximately 2.3%. What was sequenced was PBMCs. These receptor sequences come from a woman younger than 35 in good health and CMV-seronegative. CDR3s include the opening cysteine and the closing phenylalanine or tryptophan. Fields, in order: D gene, V gene, J gene, clone size, CDR3 protein, CDR3 DNA. The D gene is left open where the match is weak. Clone size appears in some rows only: once, few, many, or a class for an expanded clone.

D gene: TRBD1
V gene: TRBV18
J gene: TRBJ2-7
clone size: NA
CDR3 protein: CASSPISGTGAYEQYF
CDR3 DNA: TGTGCCAGCTCACCAATTTCCGGGACAGGGGCCTACGAGCAGTACTTC

D gene: NA
V gene: TRBV20-1
J gene: TRBJ1-2
clone size: NA
CDR3 protein: CSGGGDSGYTF
CDR3 DNA: TGCAGTGGAGGGGGGGATAGTGGCTACACCTTC

D gene: TRBD2
V gene: TRBV11-1
J gene: TRBJ2-7
clone size: NA
CDR3 protein: CASSLSGGPYEQYF
CDR3 DNA: TGTGCCAGCAGCTTGTCGGGAGGGCCCTACGAGCAGTACTTC

D gene: NA
V gene: TRBV6-5
J gene: TRBJ1-1
clone size: NA
CDR3 protein: CASSYYGEAFF
CDR3 DNA: TGTGCCAGCAGTTACTACGGTGAAGCTTTCTTT

D gene: NA
V gene: TRBV11-3
J gene: TRBJ1-4
clone size: NA
CDR3 protein: CASSLVGENEKLFF
CDR3 DNA: TGTGCCAGCAGCTTAGTTGGGGAGAATGAAAAACTGTTTTTT

D gene: NA
V gene: TRBV5-6
J gene: TRBJ2-7
clone size: few
CDR3 protein: CASSPGHSYEQYF
CDR3 DNA: TGTGCCAGCAGCCCTGGGCACTCCTACGAGCAGTACTTC

D gene: TRBD2
V gene: TRBV7-2
J gene: TRBJ2-7
clone size: NA
CDR3 protein: CASSPERGTSIEQYF
CDR3 DNA: TGTGCCAGCAGCCCCGAGCGGGGGACTTCTATCGAGCAGTACTTC

D gene: TRBD2
V gene: TRBV6-1
J gene: TRBJ2-2
clone size: NA
CDR3 protein: CASSEALLSGGTGELFF
CDR3 DNA: TGTGCCAGCAGTGAAGCGCTTCTAAGCGGGGGTACCGGGGAGCTGTTTTTT

D gene: TRBD2
V gene: TRBV7-8
J gene: TRBJ2-2
clone size: NA
CDR3 protein: CASSSGTSGYTGELFF
CDR3 DNA: TGTGCCAGCAGCTCGGGGACTAGCGGTTACACCGGGGAGCTGTTTTTT

D gene: TRBD2
V gene: TRBV6-5
J gene: TRBJ2-7
clone size: NA
CDR3 protein: CASSYTSGTTYEQYF
CDR3 DNA: TGTGCCAGCAGTTACACTAGCGGGACGACCTACGAGCAGTACTTC

D gene: TRBD1
V gene: TRBV5-1
J gene: TRBJ2-5
clone size: NA
CDR3 protein: CASSGTGGRETQYF
CDR3 DNA: TGCGCCAGCAGCGGGACAGGAGGCCGTGAGACCCAGTACTTC

D gene: NA
V gene: TRBV7-9
J gene: TRBJ1-2
clone size: NA
CDR3 protein: CASSPVRGTGYTF
CDR3 DNA: TGTGCCAGCAGCCCAGTGAGGGGGACCGGCTACACCTTC

D gene: NA
V gene: TRBV5-3
J gene: TRBJ1-2
clone size: NA
CDR3 protein: CARSLEGTPYYGYTF
CDR3 DNA: TGTGCCAGAAGCTTGGAAGGGACACCGTATTATGGCTACACCTTC

D gene: NA
V gene: TRBV10-3
J gene: TRBJ1-2
clone size: NA
CDR3 protein: CAISESTGIYGYTF
CDR3 DNA: TGTGCCATCAGTGAGTCAACAGGGATCTATGGCTACACCTTC

D gene: NA
V gene: TRBV6-6
J gene: TRBJ1-2
clone size: NA
CDR3 protein: CASSRLDRRYNYGYTF
CDR3 DNA: TGTGCCAGCAGCCGGCTTGACAGGCGATACAACTATGGCTACACCTTC

D gene: NA
V gene: TRBV4-2
J gene: TRBJ2-5
clone size: NA
CDR3 protein: CASSQAGGGFQETQYF
CDR3 DNA: TGTGCCAGCAGCCAAGCAGGTGGAGGGTTCCAAGAGACCCAGTACTTC

D gene: NA
V gene: TRBV2
J gene: TRBJ1-2
clone size: NA
CDR3 protein: CASRESPGVDGYTF
CDR3 DNA: TGTGCCAGCAGAGAAAGCCCAGGGGTAGATGGCTACACCTTC

D gene: TRBD1
V gene: TRBV6-6
J gene: TRBJ2-5
clone size: NA
CDR3 protein: CASGTAQETQYF
CDR3 DNA: TGTGCCAGCGGGACAGCCCAAGAGACCCAGTACTTC

D gene: NA
V gene: TRBV15
J gene: TRBJ2-7
clone size: NA
CDR3 protein: CATSRSTVDNYEQYF
CDR3 DNA: TGTGCCACCAGCAGATCAACAGTGGACAACTACGAGCAGTACTTC

D gene: TRBD2
V gene: TRBV5-6
J gene: TRBJ2-1
clone size: NA
CDR3 protein: CASSQGGLAVNEQFF
CDR3 DNA: TGTGCCAGCAGCCAGGGGGGACTAGCGGTAAATGAGCAGTTCTTC

D gene: TRBD1
V gene: TRBV27
J gene: TRBJ2-7
clone size: NA
CDR3 protein: CASSPPGQGRYEQYF
CDR3 DNA: TGTGCCAGCAGTCCCCCGGGACAGGGGCGCTACGAGCAGTACTTC

D gene: TRBD2
V gene: TRBV11-2
J gene: TRBJ2-3
clone size: NA
CDR3 protein: CATGLAGTDTQYF
CDR3 DNA: TGTGCCACCGGACTAGCGGGCACAGATACGCAGTATTTT

D gene: TRBD1
V gene: TRBV7-2
J gene: TRBJ2-7
clone size: NA
CDR3 protein: CASSPTGSYEQYF
CDR3 DNA: TGTGCCAGCAGCCCGACAGGGTCCTACGAGCAGTACTTC

D gene: NA
V gene: TRBV27
J gene: TRBJ2-1
clone size: NA
CDR3 protein: CASSLDSLVSYNEQFF
CDR3 DNA: TGTGCCAGCAGTTTGGACAGTTTAGTTTCCTACAATGAGCAGTTCTTC

D gene: NA
V gene: TRBV28
J gene: TRBJ1-5
clone size: NA
CDR3 protein: CASSSVLVDPQHF
CDR3 DNA: TGTGCCAGCAGTAGCGTTTTGGTCGATCCCCAGCATTTT

D gene: NA
V gene: TRBV2
J gene: TRBJ1-2
clone size: NA
CDR3 protein: CASSRQDRPPYGYTF
CDR3 DNA: TGTGCCAGCAGCAGACAGGACCGTCCTCCCTATGGCTACACCTTC

D gene: TRBD1
V gene: TRBV9
J gene: TRBJ2-2
clone size: NA
CDR3 protein: CASSNTGQGTTNTGELFF
CDR3 DNA: TGTGCCAGCAGCAATACGGGACAGGGGACTACGAACACCGGGGAGCTGTTTTTT

D gene: NA
V gene: TRBV11-2
J gene: TRBJ1-4
clone size: NA
CDR3 protein: CASTWGLSAGSEKLFF
CDR3 DNA: TGTGCCAGCACCTGGGGCTTGTCGGCCGGATCGGAAAAACTGTTTTTT

D gene: NA
V gene: TRBV7-8
J gene: TRBJ1-1
clone size: few
CDR3 protein: CASSVTMNTEAFF
CDR3 DNA: TGTGCCAGCAGCGTCACTATGAACACTGAAGCTTTCTTT

D gene: NA
V gene: TRBV29-1
J gene: TRBJ2-1
clone size: NA
CDR3 protein: CSVELTGRFDEQFF
CDR3 DNA: TGCAGCGTTGAATTGACAGGGAGGTTCGATGAGCAGTTCTTC

D gene: NA
V gene: TRBV28
J gene: TRBJ2-5
clone size: NA
CDR3 protein: CASSPDLRALQETQYF
CDR3 DNA: TGTGCCAGCAGTCCAGATCTCAGGGCCCTCCAAGAGACCCAGTACTTC

D gene: TRBD1
V gene: TRBV6-6
J gene: TRBJ1-1
clone size: NA
CDR3 protein: CASSHYPGQGGTEAFF
CDR3 DNA: TGTGCCAGCAGTCACTATCCGGGACAGGGGGGGACTGAAGCTTTCTTT

D gene: TRBD1
V gene: TRBV11-2
J gene: TRBJ2-7
clone size: NA
CDR3 protein: CASRSDRSYEQYF
CDR3 DNA: TGTGCCAGCAGATCGGACAGGTCCTACGAGCAGTACTTC

D gene: NA
V gene: TRBV7-2
J gene: TRBJ1-4
clone size: NA
CDR3 protein: CASSLGQGTGKLFF
CDR3 DNA: TGTGCCAGCAGCCTGGGGCAGGGCACGGGAAAACTGTTTTTT

D gene: TRBD2
V gene: TRBV19
J gene: TRBJ2-1
clone size: NA
CDR3 protein: CASSPPAFRLAGGPNNEQFF
CDR3 DNA: TGTGCCAGTAGCCCCCCTGCCTTCAGACTAGCGGGAGGGCCGAACAATGAGCAGTTCTTC

D gene: NA
V gene: TRBV10-3
J gene: TRBJ2-1
clone size: NA
CDR3 protein: CAISESGAYNEQFF
CDR3 DNA: TGTGCCATCAGTGAGTCGGGAGCTTACAATGAGCAGTTCTTC

D gene: NA
V gene: TRBV28
J gene: TRBJ2-7
clone size: NA
CDR3 protein: CASSPTAEGIPYEQYF
CDR3 DNA: TGTGCCAGCAGTCCAACGGCGGAGGGGATCCCCTACGAGCAGTACTTC

D gene: NA
V gene: TRBV5-5
J gene: TRBJ1-5
clone size: NA
CDR3 protein: CASSPGPYNQPQHF
CDR3 DNA: TGTGCCAGCAGCCCGGGTCCTTATAATCAGCCCCAGCATTTT

D gene: TRBD1
V gene: TRBV4-3
J gene: TRBJ1-2
clone size: NA
CDR3 protein: CASRTGKGDGYTF
CDR3 DNA: TGCGCCAGCAGGACAGGGAAGGGGGATGGCTACACCTTC

D gene: NA
V gene: TRBV9
J gene: TRBJ2-5
clone size: NA
CDR3 protein: CASSVRNLVTETQYF
CDR3 DNA: TGTGCCAGCAGCGTGCGTAATCTGGTAACGGAGACCCAGTACTTC

D gene: TRBD1
V gene: TRBV6-5
J gene: TRBJ1-2
clone size: NA
CDR3 protein: CASRKIQGGYGYTF
CDR3 DNA: TGTGCCAGCAGAAAAATACAGGGGGGATATGGCTACACCTTC

D gene: NA
V gene: TRBV10-3
J gene: TRBJ2-5
clone size: NA
CDR3 protein: CAIMRQPQETQYF
CDR3 DNA: TGTGCCATCATGAGGCAGCCACAAGAGACCCAGTACTTC

D gene: TRBD1
V gene: TRBV5-6
J gene: TRBJ1-4
clone size: NA
CDR3 protein: CASRRWGSGGKLFF
CDR3 DNA: TGTGCCAGCAGACGTTGGGGATCAGGGGGAAAACTGTTTTTT

D gene: TRBD1
V gene: TRBV28
J gene: TRBJ1-1
clone size: NA
CDR3 protein: CASSAPGQGTAEAFF
CDR3 DNA: TGTGCCAGCAGTGCCCCCGGACAGGGTACGGCTGAAGCTTTCTTT

D gene: NA
V gene: TRBV11-3
J gene: TRBJ1-2
clone size: NA
CDR3 protein: CASSRTWGNDGYTF
CDR3 DNA: TGTGCCAGCAGCCGGACATGGGGTAACGATGGCTACACCTTC

D gene: TRBD1
V gene: TRBV7-8
J gene: TRBJ1-1
clone size: NA
CDR3 protein: CASSPRDSWRTEAFF
CDR3 DNA: TGTGCCAGCAGCCCCAGGGACAGCTGGAGAACTGAAGCTTTCTTT